Below are 27 T cell receptor beta chains sequenced from a single sample in a study of OX40 agonist ivuxolimab in advanced cancers. Sequencing was performed with immunoSEQ multiplex PCR; in TCRdb, only in-frame clones are kept and a portion is missing. The data contain tens of thousands of clones, roughly 84% of them seen just once; the ten biggest clones take up around 8%. The sequencing used CD4+ or CD8+ T cells sorted from blood, collected in a trial of the OX40 agonist ivuxolimab. The receptor set was obtained from an adult with an advanced solid tumor such as melanoma, head and neck, liver or kidney cancer.

The sample holds a few counts of this clone. The chain is built from TRBV6-7 and TRBJ2-7, with 9 positions matching TRBD2. TRBV6-7 qualifies as an ORF whose function is uncertain. The CDR3 totals 15 residues. Unmatched junction bases numbered 6, after V lost 2 bases and J lost 4 bases. The CDR3 DNA reads as TGTGCCAGCAGTTACCCTGGGACTAGCCAATACGAGCAGTACTTC. Amino acids: CASSYPGTSQYEQYF.

The chain employs TRBV2 and TRBJ1-4; D remains ambiguous. CDR1 is SNHLY and CDR2 is FYNNEI in the germline V gene. Trimming cost V 11 bases and J 4 bases, with 11 bases left between them. This CDR3 spans 12 amino acids. The CDR3 region has the DNA TGTGCCGGCGGCAGGATTAATGAAAAACTGTTTTTT. Encoded protein: CAGGRINEKLFF.

The chain links TRBV27 to TRBJ1-2, with TRBD1 matching 9 bases. This CDR3 comprises 14 residues. J was trimmed by 7 bases and V by 4 bases; bases with no gene match: 7. Germline V gene sequence: CDR1 MNHEY, CDR2 SMNVEV (reference sequence). Here the CDR3 DNA reads TGTGCCAGCAGTTACTGGGACAGGGATTTTGGCTACACCTTC. This sequence encodes CASSYWDRDFGYTF.

The chain links TRBV5-4 to TRBJ2-3; 7 bases map to TRBD1. Germline values: CDR1 SGHNT, CDR2 YYREEE (reference sequence). The CDR3 is 15 residues long. V lost 2 bases to trimming and J lost 1 base; unmatched junction nucleotides: 4. This CDR3 reads CASSLGQAGTDTQYF. The DNA for the CDR3 is TGTGCCAGCAGCTTAGGACAGGCTGGCACAGATACGCAGTATTTT.

The chain is built from TRBV28 and TRBJ2-5; D gene ambiguous. The last part of the DNA fits TRBJ2-7 better; the J call may be wrong. CDR3 length: 11 residues. Germline CDR1 is MDHEN and CDR2 is SYDVKM. In nucleotides, the CDR3 is TGTGCCAGCAGTCGGACCTACGAGCAGTACTTC. This gives the protein CASSRTYEQYF.

The CDR3 loop is CASSLRQQLNTEAFF. The CDR3 nucleotides read TGTGCCAGCAGCCTCAGACAACAATTAAACACTGAAGCTTTCTTT. V usage is TRBV5-4 and J usage is TRBJ1-1; D is ambiguous. Germline assignment: CDR1 SGHNT and CDR2 YYREEE (reference sequence). The V end lost 4 bases, the J end lost 2 bases, and 15 bases lay between the germline ends. The CDR3 runs 15 residues. The full variable domain, with the rest looked up from reference TRBV5-4 and TRBJ1-1, is ETGVTQSPTHLIKTRGQQVTLRCSSQSGHNTVSWYQQALGQGPQFIFQYYREEENGRGNFPPRFSGLQFPNYSSELNVNALELDDSALYLCASSLRQQLNTEAFFGQGTRLTVV.

The gene calls are TRBV6-5 and TRBJ2-1; D not resolved. The CDR3 is 14 residues long. In germline, CDR1 is MNHEY, CDR2 SVGAGI. With 0 bases removed from V and 3 bases from J, the gap between germline ends came to 6 bases. In nucleotides, the CDR3 is TGTGCCAGCAGTTACTCGCTCAACTACAATGAGCAGTTCTTC. Amino acids: CASSYSLNYNEQFF.

V is TRBV10-3 and J is TRBJ2-5; D not resolved. This CDR3 is built from 13 residues. CDR1 and CDR2 from the germline V gene are ENHRY and SYGVKD. V lost 10 bases to trimming and J lost 7 bases, with 19 bases between them. Here the CDR3 reads CATLGSGVGTQYF. The CDR3, as DNA: TGTGCCACCCTAGGATCCGGAGTTGGGACCCAGTACTTC.

The chain carries TRBV7-3 and TRBJ2-1; no firm D call. This CDR3 has 16 amino acids. V shed 2 bases and J shed 0 bases, with 11 bases lying between them. Germline V gene data show CDR1 as SGHTA and CDR2 as FQGTGA. CDR3 in DNA: TGTGCCAGCAGCTTAGGTTCGGCCTCCTCCTACAATGAGCAGTTCTTC. It encodes CASSLGSASSYNEQFF.

The rearrangement uses TRBV5-1 and TRBJ1-1; no definite D call. The CDR3 contains 15 residues. Germline assignment: CDR1 SGHRS and CDR2 YFSETQ. V shed 4 bases and J shed 0 bases, with 13 bases lying between them. CDR3 protein: CASSPFQPLNTEAFF. The CDR3 DNA reads TGCGCCAGCAGCCCATTCCAGCCGCTGAACACTGAAGCTTTCTTT.

The chain is built from TRBV7-9 and TRBJ2-4; maybe TRBD1 (6 bases). Germline V CDR1 and CDR2: SEHNR, FQNEAQ (reference sequence). Deletions cut 2 bases from V and 6 bases from J, with 14 bases between. The CDR3 consists of 15 residues. For the CDR3, the DNA is TGTGCCAGCAGCTTAAGCAGGGGACCGGGAAACATTCAGTACTTC. Residues: CASSLSRGPGNIQYF.

V is TRBV7-8 and J is TRBJ2-6; D is perhaps TRBD1 or TRBD2 (5 bases each). The CDR3 loop spans 18 amino acids. The germline V gene encodes CDR1 SGHVS and CDR2 FQNEAQ. The V gene lost 4 bases and the J gene lost 4 bases, with 20 bases spanning the gap. The CDR3 protein is CASSSPSDSGAGANVLTF. The CDR3 DNA sequence: TGTGCCAGCAGCTCTCCCTCGGACTCCGGGGCGGGGGCCAACGTCCTGACTTTC.

This sequence joins TRBV19 and TRBJ1-1; D uncertain. Germline values: CDR1 LNHDA, CDR2 SQIVND (reference sequence). The CDR3 has 16 residues. V was pared by 5 bases and J by 1 base, with 17 bases between. CDR3 residues: CASSQSRGHSNTEAFF. The CDR3 nucleotides read TGTGCCAGTAGTCAGAGTAGAGGGCATTCGAACACTGAAGCTTTCTTT.

The chain has TRBV11-1 and TRBJ2-5; D tentatively reads TRBD1 or TRBD2 (5 bases each). Germline V gene data show CDR1 as SGHAT and CDR2 as FQDESV (reference sequence). This CDR3 spans 15 amino acids. V was clipped by 5 bases and J by 0 bases, with 13 bases between them. CDR3 sequence: CASSRDGSYQETQYF. CDR3 DNA: TGTGCCAGCAGCCGGGACGGCTCGTACCAAGAGACCCAGTACTTC.

The CDR3 is CASSRQGGRQYF. For the CDR3, the DNA is TGTGCCAGCAGTCGACAGGGGGGCAGGCAGTACTTC. This chain connects TRBV6-5 to TRBJ2-7; 9 bases are shared with TRBD1. Germline-derived CDR1 and CDR2 are MNHEY and SVGAGI. J gave up 9 bases and V 5 bases, and 5 bases lay outside the gene matches. The CDR3 has 12 residues.

This clone was counted a single time. The V call is TRBV11-2, the J call TRBJ2-1; 7 positions match TRBD1. The CDR3 covers 13 residues. Germline V gene sequence: CDR1 SGHAT, CDR2 FQNNGV. The ends lost 4 bases at V and 4 bases at J; junction bases unmatched: 1. The CDR3 sequence is CASSSGQYNEQFF. CDR3 nucleotides: TGTGCCAGCAGCTCGGGACAGTACAATGAGCAGTTCTTC.

As for this clone: The sample holds other DNA sequences that translate to the same CDR3. The rearrangement joins TRBV28 to TRBJ2-7; D could derive from TRBD1 or TRBD2 (5 bases each). The germline V gene encodes CDR1 MDHEN and CDR2 SYDVKM. Deletions cut 5 bases from V and 2 bases from J, with 13 bases between. The CDR3 sequence is 14 residues long. The CDR3 here is CASSPRDLAYEQYF. In DNA form, the CDR3 reads TGTGCCAGCAGTCCCCGGGACCTCGCCTACGAGCAGTACTTC.

The rearrangement links TRBV15 to TRBJ2-1, with 14 bases fitting TRBD2. This CDR3 is built from 20 residues. Germline V lookup: CDR1 LNHNV, CDR2 YYDKDF (reference sequence). After removal of 1 base from V and 1 base from J, the junction contained 9 bases not matched to a gene. The chain's CDR3 is CATSRGGLAGGGPSYNEQFF. Written as DNA, the CDR3 is TGTGCCACCAGCAGAGGCGGACTAGCGGGAGGAGGACCGTCCTACAATGAGCAGTTCTTC.

V usage is TRBV11-2 and J usage is TRBJ2-1, with 11 bases that match TRBD1. CDR3 length: 15 amino acids. Germline CDR1 and CDR2: SGHAT and FQNNGV. V was clipped by 6 bases and J by 3 bases; unmatched bases: 4. Here the CDR3 DNA reads TGTGCCAGCAGATCCGGGACAGGGGGCTACAATGAGCAGTTCTTC. Translation: CASRSGTGGYNEQFF.

In this sample, this clone turned up once. This chain joins TRBV7-9 and TRBJ2-5; 10 nucleotides align to TRBD2. V gave up 8 bases and J gave up 4 bases; unmatched junction bases: 19. The CDR3 loop spans 18 amino acids. The germline gives CDR1 SEHNR, CDR2 FQNEAQ (reference sequence). In DNA, the CDR3 is TGTGCCAGCCGACTTTGCGTTACTAGCGGGGTCCCTGGAGAGACCCAGTACTTC. This sequence encodes CASRLCVTSGVPGETQYF.

This clone was detected only a few times. This chain joins TRBV2 and TRBJ1-2, with 7 nucleotides matching TRBD1. Germline loops: CDR1 SNHLY, CDR2 FYNNEI. CDR3 length equals 13 residues. V shed 6 bases and J 2 bases; nucleotides not matched to a gene: 3. Here the CDR3 DNA reads TGTGCCAGCAGCCCGACAGGGAACTATGGCTACACCTTC. Protein: CASSPTGNYGYTF. Using reference TRBV2 and TRBJ1-2 for the parts outside the CDR3, the full variable domain is EPEVTQTPSHQVTQMGQEVILRCVPISNHLYFYWYRQILGQKVEFLVSFYNNEISEKSEIFDDQFSVERPDGSNFTLKIRSTKLEDSAMYFCASSPTGNYGYTFGSGTRLTVV.

The V and J genes are TRBV7-2 and TRBJ1-3; D unclear. The CDR3 runs 14 residues. Germline CDR1 and CDR2: SGHTA and FQGNSA. Deletions cut 2 bases from V and 3 bases from J, with 8 bases between. The CDR3 sequence is CASSLFSIGNTIYF. Here the CDR3 DNA reads TGTGCCAGCAGCTTATTCAGCATTGGAAACACCATATATTTT.

A few counts support this clone. J is TRBJ1-4 and V is TRBV28, with a tentative D call TRBD1 (6 bases). The germline V gene encodes CDR1 MDHEN and CDR2 SYDVKM. CDR3 length: 15 amino acids. V dropped 5 bases and J dropped 4 bases, with 14 bases sitting between them. DNA of the CDR3: TGTGCCAGCAGTGCAGGTGGCAGGGGTAATGAAAAACTGTTTTTT. Translated: CASSAGGRGNEKLFF. The variable domain in full, with the rest retrieved from reference TRBV28 and TRBJ1-4, is DVKVTQSSRYLVKRTGEKVFLECVQDMDHENMFWYRQDPGLGLRLIYFSYDVKMKEKGDIPEGYSVSREKKERFSLILESASTNQTSMYLCASSAGGRGNEKLFFGSGTQLSVL.

CDR3 residues: CASSPDYYEQYF. Written as DNA, the CDR3 is TGTGCCAGCAGCCCTGACTACTACGAGCAGTACTTC. The V call is TRBV11-2, the J call TRBJ2-7, with D perhaps TRBD2 (5 bases). Germline CDR1 reads SGHAT; CDR2 reads FQNNGV. Trimming stripped 5 bases from V and 3 bases from J, with 8 bases between. This CDR3 has 12 residues.

This chain links TRBV7-2 with TRBJ1-4; D is uncertain. The V end was cut by 6 bases, the J end by 4 bases, with 9 bases between. The CDR3 runs 13 residues. The germline CDR1 and CDR2 sequences are SGHTA and FQGNSA. CDR3 protein: CASSWTFNEKLFF. CDR3 in DNA: TGTGCCAGCAGTTGGACCTTTAATGAAAAACTGTTTTTT.

The J gene is TRBJ1-3, the V gene TRBV12-5; 8 positions agree with TRBD1. This CDR3 spans 19 amino acids. Trimming at V came to 0 bases and at J to 0 bases, leaving 10 bases not matched to a gene. Germline V gene data show CDR1 as LGHNT and CDR2 as FRNRAP. The CDR3 region is CASGLVLGDRPSSGNTIYF. The DNA of the CDR3 is TGTGCTAGTGGTTTGGTACTGGGGGACAGGCCTAGCTCTGGAAACACCATATATTTT.

This chain's CDR3 is CSVGSGIMNTEAFF. For the CDR3, the DNA is TGCAGCGTTGGAAGTGGGATAATGAACACTGAAGCTTTCTTT. The V gene is TRBV29-1, the J gene TRBJ1-1; no reliable D call. Germline loops: CDR1 SQVTM, CDR2 ANQGSEA. This CDR3 is built from 14 residues. With 4 bases removed from V and 0 bases from J, the gap between germline ends came to 12 bases.